Below, 19 T cell receptor beta chains from the same sample are listed, as sequenced in a study of tumor and adjacent non-tumor tissue in lung cancer. TCRbeta libraries were built with three rounds of nested PCR, modified from ARM-PCR. TCRdb used MiXCR to reprocess the multiplex PCR reads, holding one entry per CDR3 protein. The sample has 60,000 or so distinct CDR3 sequences, roughly two thirds seen once; the top ten hold around a third. The template was RNA from unsorted bulk tissue. The normal lung tissue was taken more than 3 cm from the tumor edge. Material: distant non-tumor lung tissue. The source is a man between 70 and 80 years old with non-small cell lung cancer.

On this clonotype: No conserved phenylalanine or tryptophan is present at the end of the CDR3, so a read error is the likely explanation. The V call is TRBV10-3, the J call TRBJ2-4; D assignment may be TRBD1 or TRBD2 (6 bases each). V lost 0 bases, J lost 3 bases, and 21 bases lay in between. Germline V gene data show CDR1 as ENHRY and CDR2 as SYGVKD. CDR3 length: 19 amino acids. The CDR3: CAISESVTGARLDKNIQYL. Here the CDR3 DNA reads TGTGCCATCAGTGAGTCTGTAACGGGGGCCAGGTTGGACAAAAACATTCAGTACTTA.

With respect to this clonotype: An end of the junction differs from the germline gene, which may be a read error. The V call is TRBV24-1, the J call TRBJ1-5; unclear D gene. The germline gives CDR1 KGHDR, CDR2 SFDVKD. CDR3 size: 14 residues. The CDR3 bases are TGTGCCACCAGTGATCCTTTTAGCAATCAGCCCCTGCATTTT. Encoded protein: CATSDPFSNQPLHF.

The genes are TRBV12-3 or TRBV12-4 and TRBJ2-7, with D unresolved. The germline V and J ends were trimmed by 6 bases and 2 bases, with 17 bases remaining between them. The CDR3 sequence is 15 residues long. The CDR3 spells CASSIQSINPYEQYF. The CDR3 DNA follows: TGTGCCAGCAGCATACAGAGCATCAACCCCTACGAGCAGTACTTC.

On this clonotype itself: A much larger clone differs by one base, so this may be a read error. The V and J genes are TRBV5-4 and TRBJ2-3, with D perhaps matching TRBD1 or TRBD2 (5 bases each). Trimming left V 5 bases short and J 2 bases short, with 9 bases between. The length of the CDR3 is 13 residues. Germline CDR1 and CDR2: SGHNT and YYREEE (reference sequence). CDR3 loop: CASRFGATDTQYF. The CDR3 DNA sequence: TGTGCCAGCAGGTTCGGGGCCACAGATACGCAGTATTTT.

About this clonotype: A much bigger clone sits one base away, suggesting this may be a read error. The CDR3 protein is CASTSYSYGYTF. CDR3 coding DNA: TGTGCCAGCACTTCCTATAGCTATGGCTACACCTTC. The V gene is TRBV28, the J gene TRBJ1-2; D gene ambiguous. Trimming removed 7 bases from V and 4 bases from J, with 10 bases in between. The CDR3 extends over 12 amino acids. Germline V CDR1 and CDR2: MDHEN, SYDVKM.

Worth noting for this clonotype: A read error may account for a junction end that differs from germline. The chain recombines TRBV11-2 with TRBJ2-7; 12 positions agree with TRBD1. The germline gives CDR1 SGHAT, CDR2 FQNNGV. CDR3 length equals 15 residues. The CDR3 reads CARSLEGQGAHEQYF. The CDR3 DNA sequence: TGTGCCAGAAGCTTAGAGGGACAGGGGGCTCACGAGCAGTACTTC. The full variable domain, completed using reference TRBV11-2 and TRBJ2-7, is EAGVAQSPRYKIIEKRQSVAFWCNPISGHATLYWYQQILGQGPKLLIQFQNNGVVDDSQLPKDRFSAERLKGVDSTLKIQPAKLEDSAVYLCARSLEGQGAHEQYFGPGTRLTVT.

The genes are TRBV29-1 and TRBJ2-2, with a possible D match to TRBD2 (6 bases). The germline V gene has CDR1 SQVTM and CDR2 ANQGSEA. CDR3 size: 15 residues. Trimming took off 8 bases at V and 4 bases at J, with 20 bases between the two ends. CDR3 sequence (DNA): TGCAGCTTCAACCCGGGACTTGAAACCACCGGGGAGCTGTTTTTT. It encodes CSFNPGLETTGELFF.

About this clonotype: An end of the junction does not agree with germline; a read error may underlie this. This chain connects TRBV6-5 to TRBJ2-3; D not certain. Germline V lookup: CDR1 MNHEY, CDR2 SVGAGI. The CDR3 sequence is 16 residues long. The CDR3 here is CASNSFRLGLSDPHYF. CDR3 nucleotide sequence: TGTGCCAGCAATTCATTCAGGTTGGGGTTGTCAGATCCGCACTATTTT.

Note on this clonotype: One junction end disagrees with the germline gene, perhaps due to a read error. V is TRBV11-2 and J is TRBJ1-1, with TRBD1 identical over 8 bases. Germline V gene lookup returns CDR1 SGHAT and CDR2 FQNNGV. The CDR3 is 15 residues long. In nucleotides, the CDR3 is TGTGCCAGCATTTCTACAGGGGGGGCGAACACTGAAGCTCTCTTT. Translating gives CASISTGGANTEALF.

This clonotype came up many times. The chain couples TRBV12-3 or TRBV12-4 to TRBJ1-1; D gene uncertain. Trimming shortened V by 0 bases and J by 3 bases, and 8 bases separated the two germline ends. There are 14 residues in the CDR3. The DNA for the CDR3 is TGTGCCAGCAGTTTAGCGGTTGCGTACACTGAAGCTTTCTTT. It yields the protein CASSLAVAYTEAFF.

The rearrangement joins TRBV20-1 to TRBJ2-7; 8 nucleotides line up with TRBD1. The CDR3 covers 13 residues. In germline, CDR1 is DFQATT, CDR2 SNEGSKA (reference sequence). V dropped 3 bases and J dropped 2; count of bases not matched to a gene: 3. The CDR3 is CSASGQGTYEQYF. The CDR3 DNA follows: TGCAGTGCTAGTGGACAGGGAACCTACGAGCAGTACTTC.

This clonotype was counted a few times. The chain is built from TRBV2 and TRBJ1-1; 7 bases are a match to TRBD1. V lost 1 base, J lost 7 bases, and 0 bases stayed unmatched. Germline CDR1 is SNHLY and CDR2 is FYNNEI. This CDR3 region has 12 residues. The CDR3 bases are TGTGCCAGCAGTGAAGGGGACAGTGAAGCTTTCTTT. Translation gives CASSEGDSEAFF.

About this clonotype: An end of the junction does not agree with germline; a read error may underlie this. This chain uses TRBV24-1 with TRBJ2-6; tentatively, D is TRBD1 (5 bases). The germline V gene has CDR1 KGHDR and CDR2 SFDVKD. The CDR3 has 16 residues. The CDR3 loop reads CVTSDGHYSGTNVLTF. In DNA, the CDR3 is TGTGTCACCAGTGATGGACACTACTCTGGGACCAACGTCCTGACTTTC.

The table lists this clonotype with many counts. This chain joins TRBV6-6 and TRBJ2-7, with TRBD2 matching 7 bases. Germline values: CDR1 MNHNY, CDR2 SVGAGI (reference sequence). The V segment lost 2 bases and the J segment 0 bases; nucleotides outside the gene matches: 7. This CDR3 is built from 16 residues. DNA of the CDR3: TGTGCCAGCAGTTACCTAGGAGCGGGATTCTCCTACGAGCAGTACTTC. This codes for CASSYLGAGFSYEQYF.

The rearrangement uses TRBV30 and TRBJ2-1; 7 bases are a match to TRBD1. Looked up from germline, CDR1 is GTSNPN and CDR2 is SVGIG (reference sequence). J lost 6 bases, V lost 3 bases, and 8 bases had no gene match. The CDR3 totals 14 residues. CDR3 in amino acids: CAWRFTRDSNEQFF. CDR3 in DNA: TGTGCCTGGAGGTTCACTAGGGACAGCAATGAGCAGTTCTTC.

Points on this clonotype: One junction end disagrees with the germline gene, perhaps due to a read error. The rearrangement links TRBV28 to TRBJ2-7; TRBD1 might be the D (6 bases). Germline V CDR1 and CDR2: MDHEN, SYDVKM. The CDR3 has 14 residues. CDR3 nucleotides: TGTGTCAGCAGCACAGGGCGGATTAACTACGAGCAGTACTTC. Translation gives CVSSTGRINYEQYF.

This clonotype was recorded a few times. The rearrangement links TRBV28 to TRBJ1-6; tentatively, D is TRBD1 (5 bases). CDR3 size: 15 residues. Germline assignment: CDR1 MDHEN and CDR2 SYDVKM. V was shortened by 3 bases and J by 9 bases, with 15 bases between the two germline ends. Written as DNA, the CDR3 is TGTGCCAGCAGTTTGTTCGGGGGAACGGGTTCACCCCTCCACTTT. It specifies CASSLFGGTGSPLHF. The variable domain in full, completed from reference TRBV28 and TRBJ1-6, reads DVKVTQSSRYLVKRTGEKVFLECVQDMDHENMFWYRQDPGLGLRLIYFSYDVKMKEKGDIPEGYSVSREKKERFSLILESASTNQTSMYLCASSLFGGTGSPLHFGNGTRLTVT.

The chain combines TRBV30 with TRBJ2-7, with TRBD2 matching 7 bases. The V and J ends lost 2 bases and 3 bases, in that order; junction bases with no gene match: 16. Germline V gene data show CDR1 as GTSNPN and CDR2 as SVGIG (reference sequence). The length of the CDR3 is 17 residues. CDR3 amino acids: CAWSREGFGGSNYEQYF. The CDR3 DNA is TGTGCCTGGAGTAGAGAGGGGTTTGGCGGGAGTAACTACGAGCAGTACTTC.

This clonotype was recorded many times. At one boundary the junction diverges from the germline segment, which might be a read error. The rearrangement uses TRBV29-1 and TRBJ2-1; 8 nucleotides match TRBD1. CDR3 size: 11 residues. Per the germline V gene, CDR1 is SQVTM and CDR2 is ANQGSEA. DNA of the CDR3: TGCAGCGGGCAGGGGGCCACGGTCTCACTCTTC. Residues: CSGQGATVSLF.